Listed here are 18 T cell receptor beta chains from one sample, sequenced in a study of cytomegalovirus exposure and HLA in healthy donors. The PCR had 60 Vbeta and 13 Jbeta primers. The method was immunoSEQ multiplex PCR; TCRdb's version includes in-frame clones alone and lacks a portion of them. In the table there are 180,000 or so clones, 62% of which are singletons. The material sequenced was PBMCs. The receptor set was obtained from a man aged 35-49 years in good health and CMV-seronegative.

This clone came up a few times. The chain recombines TRBV28 with TRBJ1-5; TRBD1 might be the D (5 bases). CDR3 length: 15 amino acids. Germline assignment: CDR1 MDHEN and CDR2 SYDVKM. Trimming left V 5 bases short and J 0 bases short, with 11 bases between. The CDR3 spells CASSVRQFSNQPQHF. The CDR3 DNA reads TGTGCCAGCAGTGTCAGACAGTTTAGCAATCAGCCCCAGCATTTT.

The CDR3 loop is CATAGSGTDTQYF. CDR3 sequence (DNA): TGTGCCACCGCGGGTAGCGGCACAGATACGCAGTATTTT. The chain links TRBV19 to TRBJ2-3, with a possible D match to TRBD2 (5 bases). This CDR3 is built from 13 residues. Germline V CDR1 and CDR2: LNHDA, SQIVND (reference sequence). V lost 10 bases to trimming and J lost 1 base, with 12 bases between them. The full variable domain, rest sourced from reference TRBV19 and TRBJ2-3, is DGGITQSPKYLFRKEGQNVTLSCEQNLNHDAMYWYRQDPGQGLRLIYYSQIVNDFQKGDIAEGYSVSREKKESFPLTVTSAQKNPTAFYLCATAGSGTDTQYFGPGTRLTVL.

The genes are TRBV5-6 and TRBJ1-5, with D hard to call. CDR3 length: 17 amino acids. V was cut by 3 bases and J by 5 bases, with 21 bases left in between. Looked up from germline, CDR1 is SGHDT and CDR2 is YYEEEE. CDR3 protein: CASSSVREALKDQPQHF. In nucleotides, the CDR3 is TGTGCCAGCAGCTCTGTCCGGGAGGCACTGAAAGATCAGCCCCAGCATTTT.

This clone was detected a few times. V usage is TRBV2 and J usage is TRBJ1-6; D remains ambiguous. The germline gives CDR1 SNHLY, CDR2 FYNNEI. V lost 2 bases and J lost 8, with 7 bases in between. The CDR3 runs 13 residues. CDR3 sequence reads: CASSERRDSPLHF. CDR3 nucleotide sequence: TGTGCCAGCAGTGAAAGGAGGGATTCACCCCTCCACTTT.

The CDR3 spells CASSLIRSDTQYF. The CDR3 bases are TGTGCCAGCAGCTTAATTCGTTCAGATACGCAGTATTTT. The V gene is TRBV7-3, the J gene TRBJ2-3, with D unresolved. Trimming shortened V by 1 base and J by 4 bases, and 6 bases separated the two germline ends. Looked up from germline, CDR1 is SGHTA and CDR2 is FQGTGA. The CDR3 is 13 residues long.

This clone was detected a few times. The chain employs TRBV30 and TRBJ2-1; weak D call: TRBD2 (6 bases). The germline CDR1 and CDR2 sequences are GTSNPN and SVGIG (reference sequence). The CDR3 consists of 13 residues. V lost 3 bases, J lost 10 bases, and 16 bases lay in between. In nucleotides, the CDR3 is TGTGCCTGGAGCAGGGACTCCCCCCGCGAGCAGTTCTTC. It codes for CAWSRDSPREQFF.

The CDR3 reads CASSIDDSRGETQYF. CDR3 DNA sequence: TGTGCCAGTAGTATAGATGACAGTCGGGGGGAGACCCAGTACTTC. The chain links TRBV19 to TRBJ2-5, with D maybe TRBD2 (6 bases). Looked up from germline, CDR1 is LNHDA and CDR2 is SQIVND (reference sequence). V shed 0 bases and J shed 5 bases, with 13 bases lying between them. This CDR3 contains 15 residues.

This clone was detected a few times. This chain connects TRBV5-1 to TRBJ2-6, with TRBD2 matching over 10 bases. This CDR3 region has 20 residues. V trimming: 2 bases; J trimming: 2 bases; junction bases outside the gene matches: 13. Per the germline V gene, CDR1 is SGHRS and CDR2 is YFSETQ. The CDR3 bases are TGCGCCAGCAGCTTCCTTGCTTATAGCGGGAGGCCTCCTGGGGCCAACGTCCTGACTTTC. Amino acid sequence: CASSFLAYSGRPPGANVLTF.

This clone was found a few times. J is TRBJ1-2 and V is TRBV2; weak D call: TRBD1 (6 bases). V shed 6 bases and J shed 4 bases, with 9 bases lying between them. The germline V gene encodes CDR1 SNHLY and CDR2 FYNNEI. The CDR3 extends over 12 amino acids. The CDR3 DNA reads TGTGCCAGCAGCGGGACACGCTATGGCTACACCTTC. Translation gives CASSGTRYGYTF.

The chain joins TRBV19 to TRBJ1-4; D ambiguous. Germline V gives CDR1 LNHDA, CDR2 SQIVND (reference sequence). V was shortened by 4 bases and J by 5 bases, with 14 bases between the two germline ends. The CDR3 is made up of 15 amino acids. CDR3 coding DNA: TGTGCCAGTAGTAGAGGGTCCAGCCTGAATGAAAAACTGTTTTTT. It specifies CASSRGSSLNEKLFF.

The V gene is TRBV19, the J gene TRBJ2-7; no firm D call. Germline V CDR1 and CDR2: LNHDA, SQIVND (reference sequence). The CDR3 totals 14 residues. Trimming shortened V by 10 bases and J by 0 bases, and 16 bases separated the two germline ends. The CDR3 region is CATTPGPSSYEQYF. The CDR3 region has the DNA TGTGCCACCACTCCGGGTCCTTCCTCCTACGAGCAGTACTTC.

A word on this clone: One junction end does not reproduce the germline sequence, and a read error may be involved. The J gene is TRBJ1-2, the V gene TRBV7-9; TRBD1 aligns across 7 bases. The CDR3 sequence is 15 residues long. The germline gives CDR1 SEHNR, CDR2 FQNEAQ (reference sequence). CDR3 loop: CSSSYNTGVNYGYTF. In DNA, the CDR3 is TGTTCCAGCAGCTATAACACAGGGGTTAACTATGGCTACACCTTC.

V is TRBV19 and J is TRBJ2-1; TRBD2 might be the D (6 bases). V shed 5 bases and J shed 4 bases, with 12 bases lying between them. The germline gives CDR1 LNHDA, CDR2 SQIVND (reference sequence). The CDR3 spans 14 residues. CDR3 amino acids: CASSQPGDYNEQFF. In nucleotides, the CDR3 is TGTGCCAGTAGTCAACCGGGGGATTACAATGAGCAGTTCTTC.

V and J are TRBV23-1 and TRBJ2-5; D is unclear. TRBV23-1 is reported as an ORF; its role is uncertain. V was trimmed by 6 bases and J by 2 bases, leaving 16 bases between them. CDR3 length: 15 amino acids. The CDR3 reads CASRTVAERQETQYF. Written as DNA, the CDR3 is TGCGCCAGCAGAACAGTGGCAGAGAGACAAGAGACCCAGTACTTC.

The chain uses TRBV7-9 and TRBJ2-7; perhaps TRBD2 as D (6 bases). The CDR3 sequence is 14 residues long. Deletions cut 5 bases from V and 9 bases from J, with 20 bases between. CDR1 SEHNR and CDR2 FQNEAQ come from the germline V gene (reference sequence). DNA of the CDR3: TGTGCCAGCAGCCCCTCGGGAGTGGATAATTGGCAGTACTTC. It specifies CASSPSGVDNWQYF.

The chain couples TRBV11-3 to TRBJ2-3, with 9 bases identical to TRBD2. Looked up from germline, CDR1 is SGHNT and CDR2 is YENEEA. With V trimmed by 1 base and J by 8 bases, 7 bases remained unmatched. The CDR3 extends over 15 amino acids. For the CDR3, the DNA is TGTGCCAGCAGCTTAGGGTCCGGTAGCGGGAGTACGCAGTATTTT. It specifies CASSLGSGSGSTQYF.

The chain has TRBV7-2 and TRBJ1-4, with 8 nucleotides matching TRBD1. The CDR3 consists of 14 residues. The V gene end was trimmed by 6 bases and the J gene end by 8 bases; junction bases not matched to a gene: 8. CDR1 is SGHTA and CDR2 is FQGNSA in the germline V gene. DNA for the CDR3: TGTGCCAGCAGACCAGGGGGCGCACAGGAAAAACTGTTTTTT. Translating it yields CASRPGGAQEKLFF.

For the CDR3, the DNA is TGCGCCAGCAGCTTGGCCGACAGAGAAGGAGAAAAACTGTTTTTT. As protein: CASSLADREGEKLFF. This chain uses TRBV5-1 with TRBJ1-4; perhaps TRBD1 as D (5 bases). This CDR3 comprises 15 residues. The germline V and J ends were trimmed by 0 bases and 8 bases, with 14 bases remaining between them. The germline gives CDR1 SGHRS, CDR2 YFSETQ.